Listed here are 11 T cell receptor beta chains from one sample, sequenced in a study of blood T cell repertoires in COVID-19 (dated by TCRdb to about 2020). The library relied on the immunoSEQ multiplex PCR assay. Not all clones reach the TCRdb copy of this immuneACCESS table, which keeps in-frame sequences only. Checked studies attribute under half of the gap to unresolved V genes and leave the rest unexplained. For this sample there are tens of thousands of clones; 74% appear just once. The top ten constitute over 25% of the sample. The material sequenced was peripheral blood. The origin of the receptors is a woman aged 80 or over with acute or convalescent COVID-19.

CDR3 in amino acids: CAWSVQFTRGVIEKLFF. CDR3 DNA: TGTGCCTGGAGTGTACAGTTTACCAGGGGAGTAATCGAAAAACTGTTTTTT. The J gene is TRBJ1-4, the V gene TRBV30, with D tentatively TRBD1 (6 bases). The V end was cut by 0 bases, the J end by 8 bases, with 22 bases between. Per the germline V gene, CDR1 is GTSNPN and CDR2 is SVGIG (reference sequence). CDR3 size: 17 residues.

V and J are TRBV9 and TRBJ2-5; possible D gene TRBD2, 5 bases. Germline V CDR1 and CDR2: SGDLS, YYNGEE. CDR3 length: 15 amino acids. The V and J ends lost 0 bases and 5 bases respectively, with 14 bases between them. Written as DNA, the CDR3 is TGTGCCAGCAGCGTAGAGCGAGGACTGGGGGAGACCCAGTACTTC. Its translation is CASSVERGLGETQYF.

The V gene is TRBV19, the J gene TRBJ2-7, with TRBD1 identical over 11 bases. V was clipped by 5 bases and J by 7 bases; unmatched bases: 4. The CDR3 totals 13 residues. In germline, CDR1 is LNHDA, CDR2 SQIVND (reference sequence). Here the CDR3 DNA reads TGTGCCAGTAGTGGACAGGGGGCGGGGGAGCAGTACTTC. Protein: CASSGQGAGEQYF.

CDR3 sequence: CASSPGRGVLNTEAFF. CDR3 bases: TGTGCCAGCAGTCCGGGCAGGGGAGTTTTGAACACTGAAGCTTTCTTT. The V call is TRBV6-4, the J call TRBJ1-1, with a tentative D call TRBD1 (6 bases). The V end lost 5 bases, the J end lost 0 bases, and 16 bases lay between the germline ends. The germline CDR1 and CDR2 sequences are MRHNA and SNTAGT. This CDR3 region has 16 residues.

The rearrangement uses TRBV19 and TRBJ1-1, with 8 nucleotides matching TRBD1. Germline lookup yields CDR1 LNHDA and CDR2 SQIVND (reference sequence). The CDR3 extends over 14 amino acids. The J segment lost 5 bases and the V segment lost 6 bases, leaving 8 bases of the junction unmatched. The DNA of the CDR3 is TGTGCCAGTAGGCCAAGGACAGGGCATACTGAAGCTTTCTTT. Translated, it gives CASRPRTGHTEAFF.

The chain employs TRBV28 and TRBJ2-7, with TRBD1 identical over 7 bases. The CDR3 contains 12 residues. Trimming removed 6 bases from V and 1 base from J; junction bases left unmatched: 0. From germline, CDR1 is MDHEN and CDR2 SYDVKM. Here the CDR3 DNA reads TGTGCCAGCAGGGGACAGTCCTACGAGCAGTACTTC. This encodes CASRGQSYEQYF.

The CDR3 spells CASSYRGRMGETQYF. In nucleotides, the CDR3 is TGTGCCAGCAGTTACAGGGGCAGGATGGGAGAGACCCAGTACTTC. V is TRBV6-5 and J is TRBJ2-5; tentative D call: TRBD1 (5 bases). Germline values: CDR1 MNHEY, CDR2 SVGAGI. Trimming took 2 bases from V and 4 from J, leaving 14 bases between them. The CDR3 is made up of 15 amino acids.

The V gene is TRBV28, the J gene TRBJ1-6; maybe TRBD1 (5 bases). V lost 6 bases and J 10 bases, leaving 19 bases between the germline ends. There are 15 residues in the CDR3. The V gene's germline CDR1 is MDHEN and CDR2 SYDVKM. For the CDR3, the DNA is TGTGCCAGCAGCTACGTTGGAGGAGGGGAATCACCCCTCCACTTT. This gives the protein CASSYVGGGESPLHF.

The rearrangement uses TRBV28 and TRBJ2-3, with 7 bases identical to TRBD2. Germline CDR1 MDHEN, CDR2 SYDVKM. Germline trimming cut 4 bases from V and 1 base from J; bases unmatched to any gene: 8. The CDR3 is made up of 16 amino acids. The CDR3 reads CASSSWAGVGTDTQYF. As DNA, the CDR3 is TGTGCCAGCAGTTCTTGGGCGGGAGTGGGCACAGATACGCAGTATTTT. The entire variable domain, with the rest obtained from reference TRBV28 and TRBJ2-3, is as follows: DVKVTQSSRYLVKRTGEKVFLECVQDMDHENMFWYRQDPGLGLRLIYFSYDVKMKEKGDIPEGYSVSREKKERFSLILESASTNQTSMYLCASSSWAGVGTDTQYFGPGTRLTVL.

V gene TRBV6-2 or TRBV6-3 combines with J gene TRBJ2-7, with D possibly matching TRBD2 (5 bases). Germline CDR1 and CDR2: MNHEY and SVGEGT. V shed 5 bases and J shed 6 bases, with 17 bases lying between them. The CDR3 contains 14 residues. The CDR3 bases are TGTGCCAGCAGTCGACTCCCGGGGTGGACCGAGCAGTACTTC. Translating it yields CASSRLPGWTEQYF.

V and J are TRBV5-1 and TRBJ1-6; no clear D gene. From germline, CDR1 is SGHRS and CDR2 YFSETQ. V was cut by 4 bases and J by 0 bases, with 11 bases left in between. The CDR3 is 16 amino acids. CDR3 in DNA: TGCGCCAGCAGCCCCGGACTGAGCTCCTATAATTCACCCCTCCACTTT. Its translation: CASSPGLSSYNSPLHF.